The clone carrying this TCR beta chain appeared many times. The antigen is unknown. These data belong to a study of Graves' ophthalmopathy and Graves' hyperthyroidism. In this cohort, patients with other autoimmune diseases, uncontrolled infections, pregnancy or lactation were excluded. The V and J ends lost 2 bases and 4 bases, in that order; junction bases with no gene match: 1. The CDR3 is 14 amino acids. Germline CDR1 and CDR2: SGHVS and FQNEAQ. Study outcomes and limitations: The model predicted progression of ophthalmopathy with a sensitivity of more than 60%, and its specificity was roughly 77%. Ophthalmopathy versus stable hyperthyroidism: 13-signature model gave under 90% sensitivity, 75% to 83% specificity. The blood repertoire also included most expanded thyroid clonotypes above 0.001 frequency.

The sequenced template was RNA, covering the TCR beta CDR3 region. Scientists carried out first-round RT-PCR using HTBI primers and then a second-round multiplex PCR. TCRdb re-called the multiplex PCR reads through MiXCR, storing one row per CDR3 protein. The repertoire holds about 740,000 distinct CDR3 sequences, with around 40% as singletons. The sample consisted of peripheral blood. The receptor's source is an adult man with Graves' ophthalmopathy. The rearrangement links TRBV7-8 to TRBJ1-2, with 10 nucleotides matching TRBD1. The CDR3 sequence is CASSLRTGGYGYTF. DNA for the CDR3: TGTGCCAGCAGCTTACGGACAGGGGGCTATGGCTACACCTTC. Variable domain in full (rest from reference TRBV7-8 and TRBJ1-2): GAGVSQSPRYKVAKRGQDVALRCDPISGHVSLFWYQQALGQGPEFLTYFQNEAQLDKSGLPSDRFFAERPEGSVSTLKIQRTQQEDSAVYLCASSLRTGGYGYTFGSGTRLTVV.